The rows below give T cell receptor beta chains drawn from one sample of a study of blood T cell repertoires in COVID-19. Clones were read by immunoSEQ multiplex PCR, and TCRdb kept only the in-frame ones, dropping some. The sample contains around 310,000 clones, 75% to 90% of which appear only once. Material for sequencing was PBMCs or T cells enriched from blood (not recorded which). The receptors stem from a man aged 30-40 years who had recovered from COVID-19. Both conserved end residues are part of each CDR3. The D gene is left open where the match is weak. Rows give clone size only sometimes, using once, few, many, or a class for an expanded clone.

v_call,d_call,clone_size,j_call,cdr3_length,cdr3_nt,cdr3_aa
TRBV7-3,TRBD1,.,TRBJ1-2,16,TGTGCCAGCAGCGCCCAGGGACAGGACCCAGCCTATGGCTACACCTTC,CASSAQGQDPAYGYTF
TRBV6-1,TRBD1,.,TRBJ1-3,18,TGTGCCAGCAGTGGCCATAGCTACGACAGGGGGCTAGGAAACACCATATATTTT,CASSGHSYDRGLGNTIYF
TRBV9,TRBD1,.,TRBJ1-1,17,TGTGCCAGCAGCGTAGCTACCGGGGGACAGAAGAACACTGAAGCTTTCTTT,CASSVATGGQKNTEAFF
TRBV7-2,TRBD2,.,TRBJ2-3,15,TGTGCCAGCAGGCGGGGGGCCGGACGCACAGATACGCAGTATTTT,CASRRGAGRTDTQYF
TRBV2,.,.,TRBJ1-2,11,TGTGCCAGCAGCGAGGCTTATGGCTACACCTTC,CASSEAYGYTF
TRBV19,TRBD1,.,TRBJ1-6,15,TGTGCCAGTAGCCCCCTGACAGGGCGGGATTCACCCCTCCACTTT,CASSPLTGRDSPLHF
TRBV11-2,TRBD2,.,TRBJ2-1,16,TGTGCCAGCAGCTTAGCGGGGACTAGCGGGGACGATGAGCAGTTCTTC,CASSLAGTSGDDEQFF
TRBV6-5,.,.,TRBJ2-1,15,TGTGCCAGCAGACCTCCAGGGTCCCCCTACAATGAGCAGTTCTTC,CASRPPGSPYNEQFF
TRBV3-1/TRBV3-2,.,.,TRBJ1-2,15,TGTGCCAGCAGCCAACACGACAGGCGGAACTATGGCTACACCTTC,CASSQHDRRNYGYTF
TRBV18,.,.,TRBJ2-1,14,TGTGCCAGCTCACCATCACAGGGATACAATGAGCAGTTCTTC,CASSPSQGYNEQFF
TRBV3-1/TRBV3-2,TRBD1,.,TRBJ2-7,11,TGTGCCAGCAAGGGGGCGCACGAGCAGTACTTC,CASKGAHEQYF
TRBV10-3,TRBD1,.,TRBJ1-6,15,TGTGCCATCAGTGAGAGCGGGACAGGGGCTTCACCCCTCCACTTT,CAISESGTGASPLHF
TRBV30,TRBD1,.,TRBJ1-2,17,TGTGCCTGGAGCAGCCCCAAACGACAGGGGGTGGACTATGGCTACACCTTC,CAWSSPKRQGVDYGYTF
TRBV12-3/TRBV12-4,.,.,TRBJ2-5,12,TGTGCCAGCAGAGGAGACCAAGAGACCCAGTACTTC,CASRGDQETQYF
TRBV24-1,TRBD1,.,TRBJ2-1,16,TGTGCCACCAGTGAGTCCGGGACAGCTAACTACAATGAGCAGTTCTTC,CATSESGTANYNEQFF
TRBV15,.,.,TRBJ1-5,15,TGTGCCACCAGCAGAGAGGGGCAGAGAAATCAGCCCCAGCATTTT,CATSREGQRNQPQHF
TRBV18,TRBD1,.,TRBJ1-3,16,TGTGCCAGCTCACCACGCGGGACAGGGGTCGGAAACACCATATATTTT,CASSPRGTGVGNTIYF
TRBV18,TRBD1,.,TRBJ2-7,17,TGTGCCAGCTCACCAACCGCGACAGGGGGCGGAAGGTACGAGCAGTACTTC,CASSPTATGGGRYEQYF
TRBV11-1,.,.,TRBJ1-1,15,TGTGCCAGCAGCTCCGGGTGGGAGGGGAACACTGAAGCTTTCTTT,CASSSGWEGNTEAFF
TRBV5-1,TRBD2,.,TRBJ2-5,14,TGCGCCAGCAGCCCCGGGGGGGGCCAAGAGACCCAGTACTTC,CASSPGGGQETQYF
TRBV5-1,.,.,TRBJ2-3,18,TGCGCCAGCAGCTTGGAACGCGTACGGGGGGCCCACACAGATACGCAGTATTTT,CASSLERVRGAHTDTQYF
TRBV2,.,once,TRBJ1-4,15,TGTGCCAGCAGTGCTGGGGGCGCAGCTAATGAAAAACTGTTTTTT,CASSAGGAANEKLFF
TRBV5-8,.,.,TRBJ1-2,15,TGTGCCAGCAGCTTGAAAACAGGACAGTACTATGGCTACACCTTC,CASSLKTGQYYGYTF
TRBV9,.,.,TRBJ1-5,15,TGTGCCAGCAGCCTCGACGGGGGTGGCAATCAGCCCCAGCATTTT,CASSLDGGGNQPQHF
TRBV3-1/TRBV3-2,TRBD1,.,TRBJ1-4,17,TGTGCCAGCAGCCAAGATGCAGGGGGCGCAGGGGATGAAAAACTGTTTTTT,CASSQDAGGAGDEKLFF
TRBV5-1,TRBD1,.,TRBJ2-6,17,TGCGCCAGCAACTCCAAAAAGGGGGCCTCTGGGGCCAACGTCCTGACTTTC,CASNSKKGASGANVLTF
TRBV19,TRBD1,.,TRBJ2-6,20,TGTGCCAGTTGTCCCCACATAACCCGGGACAGATTGTCTGGGGCCAACGTCCTGACTTTC,CASCPHITRDRLSGANVLTF
TRBV24-1,.,once,TRBJ2-2,17,TGTGCCACCAGTGATTTATGGGGGCCTACGAACACCGGGGAGCTGTTTTTT,CATSDLWGPTNTGELFF
TRBV7-9,.,.,TRBJ2-5,16,TGTGCCAGCAGCTTAGTTGGGGGCGGAGGCCAAGAGACCCAGTACTTC,CASSLVGGGGQETQYF
TRBV3-1/TRBV3-2,TRBD2,many,TRBJ2-5,17,TGTGCCAGCAGCCCCACCCATAGCGGGGGGGCCGTGGAGACCCAGTACTTC,CASSPTHSGGAVETQYF
TRBV28,.,.,TRBJ1-1,15,TGTGCCAGCAGTTTTATGTTTGAGGGAATCGCTGAAGCTTTCTTT,CASSFMFEGIAEAFF
TRBV21-1,.,.,TRBJ1-5,15,TGTGCCAGCAGCCATGGGGGGGCGCAAGATCAGCCCCAGCATTTT,CASSHGGAQDQPQHF
TRBV24-1,TRBD1,.,TRBJ1-1,17,TGTGCCACCAGTGGGGGACCGGGACAGGGTTTGAACACTGAAGCTTTCTTT,CATSGGPGQGLNTEAFF
TRBV18,.,.,TRBJ2-1,15,TGTGCCAGCTCACCCACGGGGTCGCCCGCGAGCGAGCAGTTCTTC,CASSPTGSPASEQFF
TRBV24-1,TRBD1,.,TRBJ2-2,18,TGTGCCACCATGGGGCGGAGTAAGACAGGGATTTGGTCCGGGGAGCTGTTTTTT,CATMGRSKTGIWSGELFF
TRBV18,.,.,TRBJ2-7,14,TGTGCCAGCTCACCACCCCCGTCCGGGGTTGAGCAGTACTTC,CASSPPPSGVEQYF
TRBV19,.,.,TRBJ1-1,14,TGTGCCAGTACCATGGGGGGGGGTTACACTGAAGCTTTCTTT,CASTMGGGYTEAFF
TRBV19,TRBD1,.,TRBJ1-2,14,TGTGCCAGTAGTATGGACAGGGGCTACTATGGCTACACCTTC,CASSMDRGYYGYTF
TRBV11-3,TRBD2,.,TRBJ2-5,16,TGTGCCAGCAGCTTTCACGGGGGGGCTGGGCAAGAGACCCAGTACTTC,CASSFHGGAGQETQYF
TRBV6-5,TRBD1,.,TRBJ1-6,15,TGTGCCAGCACCATTGAGGACAGGCTCAATTCACCCCTCCACTTT,CASTIEDRLNSPLHF
TRBV7-2,TRBD2,.,TRBJ2-7,15,TGTGCCAGCAGCTTAGAGCCTAGCGGGGGTTACGAGCAGTACTTC,CASSLEPSGGYEQYF
TRBV12-3/TRBV12-4,.,once,TRBJ2-7,13,TGTGCCAGCAGTTTAGGGGGGGTATACGAGCAGTACTTC,CASSLGGVYEQYF
TRBV5-1,.,.,TRBJ2-7,14,TGCGCCAGCAGCTTGGCCCCGGGACAAGGCGAGCAGTACTTC,CASSLAPGQGEQYF
TRBV2,.,.,TRBJ1-1,14,TGTGCCAGCAGTGAAGCCCTCGGGAACACTGAAGCTTTCTTT,CASSEALGNTEAFF
TRBV5-4,.,.,TRBJ2-7,12,TGTGCCAGCAGCTTGGCGGGGTTGGAGCAGTACTTC,CASSLAGLEQYF
TRBV19,.,.,TRBJ1-4,17,TGTGCCAGTAGTATAGATCGTGCGGGCAGAACTAATGAAAAACTGTTTTTT,CASSIDRAGRTNEKLFF
TRBV29-1,.,.,TRBJ2-1,13,TGCAGCGTTGGGTCAGGGCGCAATTATGAGCAGTTCTTC,CSVGSGRNYEQFF
TRBV18,.,.,TRBJ2-7,13,TGTGCCAGCTCACCGACCGGGGACTACGAGCAGTACTTC,CASSPTGDYEQYF
TRBV27,TRBD1,.,TRBJ1-6,15,TGTGCCAGCAGTCCCTCGACAGGGTTCAATTCACCCCTCCACTTT,CASSPSTGFNSPLHF
TRBV6-5,TRBD2,.,TRBJ2-7,15,TGTGCCAGCAGTTATGGGCGGGGGGGCCGCTACGAGCAGTACTTC,CASSYGRGGRYEQYF
TRBV5-1,.,.,TRBJ1-4,14,TGCGCCAGCAGCCACGACTCCGAGAATGAAAAACTGTTTTTT,CASSHDSENEKLFF
TRBV7-8,TRBD1,.,TRBJ1-5,16,TGTGCCAGCAGCCCACAGCAGGGGGAAAGCAATCAGCCCCAGCATTTT,CASSPQQGESNQPQHF
TRBV29-1,TRBD1,.,TRBJ1-2,15,TGCAGCGTTCAGGGGGCGATTAACTCTAACTATGGCTACACCTTC,CSVQGAINSNYGYTF